The sequence of this T cell receptor beta chain was determined in a study of blood T cell repertoires in COVID-19. Overall study: Nucleic acid was either cDNA or gDNA, and it came from T cells, B-cell-depleted T cells, or PBMCs.

Data came from immunoSEQ multiplex PCR; TCRdb stores just in-frame clones and leaves some out. The sample has 35,000 to 45,000 clones; around nine tenths are singletons. Germline values: CDR1 SGDLS, CDR2 YYNGEE. V was shortened by 3 bases and J by 2 bases, with 12 bases between the two germline ends. The CDR3 is made up of 14 amino acids. This chain connects TRBV9 to TRBJ2-7; D possibly corresponds to TRBD2 (5 bases). The clonotype originates from a human donor in a cohort sampled during active COVID-19. Sequencing was performed on peripheral blood. CDR3 DNA sequence: TGTGCCAGCAGCGCCAGTGGACTTGCCTACGAGCAGTACTTC. It encodes CASSASGLAYEQYF.